This T cell receptor beta chain was recorded in a study of cytomegalovirus exposure and HLA in healthy donors. The PCR ran on 60 Vbeta and 13 Jbeta primers. Sequenced by immunoSEQ multiplex PCR; TCRdb stores in-frame clones only, minus some. The sample lists 100,000 to 120,000 clones, roughly 80% occurring once. Study-wide findings and caveats: The HLA-A and HLA-B alleles of most subjects were reportedly predicted accurately from TCR beta sequences. Owing to their indistinguishability, certain V segments, notably TRBV6-2 and TRBV6-3, were excluded. The records held CMV serostatus as the only immune exposure information.

To note about this clone: Its specificity is not known.

The germline V and J ends were trimmed by 1 base and 0 bases, with 9 bases remaining between them. CDR3 length: 15 amino acids. CDR1 is LNHDA, CDR2 SQIVND, per germline (reference sequence). Sequencing was carried out using PBMCs. The clonotype comes from a woman in her thirties in good health and CMV-seropositive. The chain recombines TRBV19 with TRBJ1-1, with D possibly TRBD1 on 5 matching bases. The CDR3 is CASSIGGSLNTEAFF. CDR3 in DNA: TGTGCCAGTAGTATAGGGGGCAGTTTGAACACTGAAGCTTTCTTT. The full variable domain, with the rest looked up from reference TRBV19 and TRBJ1-1, is DGGITQSPKYLFRKEGQNVTLSCEQNLNHDAMYWYRQDPGQGLRLIYYSQIVNDFQKGDIAEGYSVSREKKESFPLTVTSAQKNPTAFYLCASSIGGSLNTEAFFGQGTRLTVV.